These T cell receptor beta chains were read from a single sample in a study of T cell repertoires in cytomegalovirus infection. In TCRdb, the reads were re-called with MiXCR into one record per CDR3 protein. In the table there are 200,000 to 250,000 distinct CDR3 sequences, less than 50% of which are singletons. These receptors have no known antigen. This material consisted of CD8+ T cells from cultured PBMCs, taken from culture after CMV antigen stimulation. These receptors were taken from a human donor in good health (CMV status not recorded). Some clones in this sample may be carry-over from other donors' samples. CDR3s include the opening cysteine and the closing phenylalanine or tryptophan. The order of the fields is J gene, V gene, clone size, D gene, CDR3 protein, CDR3 DNA. The D gene is left open where the match is weak. Clone size is given for some rows only: seen once, a few or many times, or a class if the clone is expanded.

TRBJ2-7	TRBV12-3/TRBV12-4	few	.	CASSSGLWAYEQYF	TGTGCCAGCAGTTCCGGACTGTGGGCCTACGAGCAGTACTTC
TRBJ2-2	TRBV7-3	few	TRBD2	CASSPRTSGGPSAGELFF	TGTGCCAGCAGCCCCCGGACTAGCGGGGGTCCCAGCGCCGGGGAGCTGTTTTTT
TRBJ2-7	TRBV20-1	.	TRBD2	CSARDGLAGGYSSYVQYF	TGCAGTGCTAGAGATGGACTAGCGGGAGGCTATAGCTCCTACGTGCAGTACTTC
TRBJ2-1	TRBV29-1	.	TRBD2	CSVEGLAGGKSYNEQFF	TGCAGCGTTGAAGGGCTAGCGGGGGGGAAGTCCTACAATGAGCAGTTCTTC
TRBJ2-1	TRBV7-9	.	TRBD2	CASSSGLATANEQFF	TGTGCCAGCAGCTCCGGACTAGCGACCGCCAATGAGCAGTTCTTC
TRBJ1-1	TRBV28	.	.	CASSLVQSNTEAFF	TGTGCCAGCAGTTTGGTACAGTCGAACACTGAAGCTTTCTTT
TRBJ1-2	TRBV7-4	few	.	CASSLGTSGYTF	TGTGCCAGCAGCTTGGGGACAAGCGGCTACACCTTC
TRBJ2-3	TRBV20-1	.	TRBD2	CSARDESSGSTDTQYF	TGCAGTGCTAGAGATGAGTCTAGCGGAAGCACAGATACGCAGTATTTT
TRBJ2-4	TRBV7-9	few	.	CASSLGGSSDIQYF	TGTGCCAGCAGCTTAGGAGGTAGTTCAGACATTCAGTACTTC
TRBJ1-4	TRBV5-8	few	TRBD1	CASSLGTGGGEKLFF	TGTGCCAGCAGCTTGGGGACAGGGGGTGGTGAAAAACTGTTTTTT
TRBJ2-7	TRBV10-3	few	.	CAISESSQKDEQYF	TGTGCCATCAGTGAGTCTAGTCAAAAGGACGAGCAGTACTTC
TRBJ1-1	TRBV7-8	.	TRBD1	CASSLGTGKFWAEAFF	TGTGCCAGCAGCCTAGGGACAGGGAAGTTTTGGGCTGAAGCTTTCTTT
TRBJ2-7	TRBV15	few	TRBD2	CATSRDQASGSYEQYF	TGTGCCACCAGCAGAGATCAGGCTAGCGGTTCCTACGAGCAGTACTTC
TRBJ1-2	TRBV20-1	.	.	CSARARLFGYTF	TGCAGTGCTAGGGCTAGACTCTTCGGCTACACCTTC
TRBJ1-4	TRBV7-4	.	.	CASSSAGLLDEKLFF	TGTGCCAGCAGTTCCGCAGGGCTTTTAGATGAAAAACTGTTTTTT
TRBJ1-2	TRBV6-1	many	TRBD1	CASSETGTGGRYGYTF	TGTGCCAGCAGTGAAACCGGGACAGGGGGCCGGTATGGCTACACCTTC
TRBJ1-6	TRBV7-3	few	.	CASSLNGNSPLHF	TGTGCCAGCAGCTTGAACGGAAATTCACCCCTCCACTTT
TRBJ2-7	TRBV20-1	.	.	CSAPMGDGISYEQYF	TGCAGTGCCCCTATGGGGGACGGGATCTCCTACGAGCAGTACTTC
TRBJ2-1	TRBV10-2	.	TRBD2	CASSGTSGANEQFF	TGCGCCAGCAGCGGGACTAGCGGGGCCAATGAGCAGTTCTTC
TRBJ2-7	TRBV29-1	.	.	CSVEWGSVAEQYF	TGCAGCGTTGAATGGGGCAGCGTTGCCGAGCAGTACTTC
TRBJ2-5	TRBV25-1	.	.	CATGTPGQSYGETQYF	TGTGCCACAGGGACACCGGGTCAATCATATGGAGAGACCCAGTACTTC
TRBJ2-1	TRBV28	.	TRBD1	CASSLGTASAGEQFF	TGTGCCAGCAGTCTCGGGACAGCCTCGGCCGGTGAGCAGTTCTTC
TRBJ1-3	TRBV27	.	.	CASSLSRGNTIYF	TGTGCCAGCAGTTTATCGAGGGGAAACACCATATATTTT
TRBJ2-2	TRBV7-9	few	TRBD1	CASSSGQGDTGELFF	TGTGCCAGCAGCTCCGGACAGGGGGACACCGGGGAGCTGTTTTTT
TRBJ2-2	TRBV27	few	.	CASSFWGPGELFF	TGTGCCAGCAGTTTTTGGGGGCCCGGGGAGCTGTTTTTT
TRBJ2-7	TRBV4-2	.	TRBD2	CASSRPSGTSYEQYF	TGTGCCAGCAGCCGCCCTAGCGGGACCAGCTACGAGCAGTACTTC
TRBJ1-5	TRBV12-3/TRBV12-4	.	.	CASSQAGFNQPQHF	TGTGCCAGCAGCCAGGCAGGATTCAATCAGCCCCAGCATTTT
TRBJ2-2	TRBV4-1	many	TRBD1	CASKVLGQGRTGELFF	TGCGCCAGCAAGGTCCTCGGACAGGGACGGACCGGGGAGCTGTTTTTT
TRBJ1-2	TRBV7-6	few	.	CASSLDGWAADPF	TGTGCCAGCAGCTTAGATGGGTGGGCCGCGGATCCCTTC
TRBJ2-7	TRBV7-9	few	.	CASSSWLEGHEQYF	TGTGCCAGCAGCTCCTGGTTGGAGGGCCACGAGCAGTACTTC
TRBJ2-7	TRBV7-6	.	TRBD2	CASSLSGRAYEQYF	TGTGCCAGCAGCCTTAGCGGGAGGGCCTACGAGCAGTACTTC
TRBJ2-1	TRBV6-1	.	TRBD1	CASSGDSLYNEQFF	TGTGCCAGCAGCGGGGACAGTTTGTACAATGAGCAGTTCTTC
TRBJ1-2	TRBV19	.	.	CASSISQSYGYTF	TGTGCCAGTAGTATCTCGCAGAGCTATGGCTACACCTTC
TRBJ2-1	TRBV7-9	few	TRBD2	CAGWEGSYNEQFF	TGTGCCGGGTGGGAGGGCTCCTACAATGAGCAGTTCTTC
TRBJ1-4	TRBV10-2	.	.	CASSEQGWNEKLFF	TGCGCCAGCAGTGAGCAGGGGTGGAATGAAAAACTGTTTTTT
TRBJ1-2	TRBV12-3/TRBV12-4	.	TRBD1	CASTPGGTGKHHGYTF	TGTGCCAGCACCCCGGGCGGGACAGGAAAGCACCATGGCTACACCTTC
TRBJ2-1	TRBV27	few	.	CASSFLGAHEQFF	TGTGCCAGCAGTTTCCTCGGGGCTCATGAGCAGTTCTTC
TRBJ2-7	TRBV28	few	.	CATCIGTVYEQYF	TGTGCCACTTGTATAGGCACGGTATACGAGCAGTACTTC
TRBJ1-2	TRBV6-5	few	TRBD1	CASSGDREADYGYTF	TGTGCCAGCAGTGGGGACAGGGAAGCCGACTATGGCTACACCTTC
TRBJ2-1	TRBV29-1	few	TRBD1	CSVEGHGDRYYNEQFF	TGCAGCGTTGAAGGGCATGGGGACAGGTACTACAATGAGCAGTTCTTC
TRBJ2-1	TRBV27	few	.	CASSLSGRNEQFF	TGTGCCAGCAGTTTATCCGGTAGGAATGAGCAGTTCTTC
TRBJ2-6	TRBV10-2	.	TRBD1	CASSEDRGLNSGANVLTF	TGCGCCAGCAGTGAGGACAGGGGTTTGAACTCTGGGGCCAACGTCCTGACTTTC
TRBJ2-7	TRBV27	.	.	CASSSAPDEQYF	TGTGCCAGCAGTTCCGCCCCGGACGAGCAGTACTTC
TRBJ2-1	TRBV11-2	.	.	CASSLHQGREQFF	TGTGCCAGCAGCTTACATCAGGGTCGGGAGCAGTTCTTC
TRBJ1-5	TRBV12-3/TRBV12-4	few	.	CAVERAGRPQHF	TGTGCCGTGGAGAGGGCCGGGCGGCCCCAGCATTTT
TRBJ2-3	TRBV28	many	TRBD2	CASSSLPGLAGSRVTDTQYF	TGTGCCAGCAGTTCCCTACCGGGACTAGCGGGGTCAAGGGTCACAGATACGCAGTATTTT
TRBJ1-1	TRBV7-9	.	TRBD1	CASRQGGLDRSMNTEAFF	TGTGCCAGCAGGCAGGGGGGCTTGGACAGATCAATGAACACTGAAGCTTTCTTT
TRBJ2-5	TRBV7-6	.	.	CASSFSVGFQETQYF	TGTGCCAGCAGCTTTTCAGTGGGCTTCCAAGAGACCCAGTACTTC
TRBJ2-7	TRBV5-1	.	.	CASSLVPSYEQYF	TGCGCCAGCAGCTTGGTTCCGTCCTACGAGCAGTACTTC
TRBJ1-5	TRBV12-3/TRBV12-4	.	.	CASSSTGNQPQHF	TGTGCCAGCAGCTCGACAGGCAATCAGCCCCAGCATTTT
TRBJ1-5	TRBV7-6	few	.	CASSPLSREGNQPQHF	TGTGCCAGCAGCCCCCTAAGCAGGGAAGGTAATCAGCCCCAGCATTTT
TRBJ1-2	TRBV4-2	few	.	CASSQDRGRVDGYTF	TGTGCCAGCAGCCAAGATCGAGGCAGGGTAGATGGCTACACCTTC
TRBJ2-5	TRBV27	.	TRBD2	CASSFSSGGLGTQYF	TGTGCCAGCAGTTTTAGTAGCGGGGGGTTGGGGACCCAGTACTTC
TRBJ2-1	TRBV29-1	.	TRBD1	CSVEDLISVQGGLGQFF	TGCAGCGTTGAAGACTTGATTAGTGTACAGGGGGGATTGGGGCAGTTCTTC
TRBJ2-5	TRBV5-6	once	TRBD2	CASSLDWTSGETQYF	TGTGCCAGCAGCTTGGATTGGACTAGCGGAGAGACCCAGTACTTC
TRBJ2-4	TRBV12-3/TRBV12-4	.	.	CASKLGLAKNIQYF	TGTGCCAGCAAATTGGGCCTAGCCAAAAACATTCAGTACTTC
TRBJ1-5	TRBV12-3/TRBV12-4	few	TRBD1	CASSTTGGDQPQHF	TGTGCCAGCAGTACCACAGGGGGTGACCAGCCCCAGCATTTT
TRBJ1-4	TRBV7-2	many	TRBD1	CASSLGTGSQDSLFF	TGTGCCAGCAGCTTAGGGACAGGGTCCCAGGACAGTCTGTTTTTT